This paragraph covers one T cell receptor (beta chain) sequence. Its antigen specificity is not known. Base qualities are missing; no much larger clone stands one base away. This record comes from a study of T cell responses to AZD1222 COVID-19 vaccine (dated by TCRdb to the early 2020s). Looking at the study overall: TCR sequencing was performed for roughly 250 trial participants, of whom some 200 were given two doses of AZD1222 and 26 were given two doses of MenACWY control vaccine. Trial participants were enrolled into age subgroups of 18-55, 56-69 and 70-plus years, which contained 148, 28 and 57 TCR-sequenced participants, respectively.

Interpreted using the paper, the time point label stands for: about 28 days (+/-7) after the second vaccine dose. Because spike-specific TCR depth and breadth did not differ between the two schedules, AZD1222 recipients who got a second dose at roughly 4 weeks were pooled with those who got a second dose at roughly 12 weeks. Samples from vaccinated people were obtained from the UK trials COV001 and COV002, which included a single-blind randomized controlled phase 2/3 trial of AZD1222 (ChAdOx1 nCoV-19) in healthy adults. For TCRbeta chain sequencing, PBMC samples were collected from trial participants at day 0 and at day 28 after the second dose. V drops 10 bases and J drops 7 bases, leaving 23 bases in between. CDR1 is given as MNHNY and CDR2 as SVGAGI, both from the germline V gene (reference sequence). Including cysteine and phenylalanine, the CDR3 has 15 amino acids. The DNA shown is the 45-base CDR3, in frame from base 1.

The CDR3 regions of human TCRbeta chains were analyzed by immunosequencing. The authors' pipeline ran thus. TCRs in the repertoires were compared against a reference library of SARS-CoV-2-specific TCRs that had been generated with the MIRA antigen-specificity platform. Breadth was defined as the fraction of unique TCRs that were SARS-CoV-2-associated, and depth was defined as the fraction of total T cells that were SARS-CoV-2-associated. Each spike-specific TCR was assigned to its reactive spike region and to a CD4 or CD8 class using the MIRA data. Log10-transformed breadth and depth values were compared by one-way ANOVA with Sidak's multiple comparisons tests. Drawn from immuneACCESS, this table holds only the in-frame rearrangements with V and J called that TCRdb kept. Clones are partly lost; checked studies trace under half to an unresolved V gene and leave the rest unexplained. V and J calls and clone size are given by that table; D and trimming were obtained from the DNA. This sample comprises about 130,000 clones, around 90% of them detected only once. About 1% of the sample is in the top ten clones.

On the study overall, not on this receptor specifically: A significant rise in spike-specific TCR breadth and depth was observed after two AZD1222 doses relative to day 0 and relative to MenACWY recipients. Participants were mostly white British, with more females than males. The authors suggested clonal diversity may have been underestimated. CD4 TCRs associated with the vaccine covered the entire spike protein, and the dominant responses were in regions 160-218 and 743-854. Because no day 14 peak-response samples were available, repertoires were characterized only after the peak T cell response. Conclusions about previously exposed vaccinees were limited because only six AZD1222 recipients were SARS-CoV-2 seropositive at baseline. The 56-69-year group was small, and its depth increase did not reach significance, likely because of low power. Nearly half of unique spike-specific TCRs reportedly recognized epitopes outside regions mutated in the B.1.351 and B.1.1.7 variants.

The source is an adult who received the AZD1222 COVID-19 vaccine. The sequence is built from TRBV6-6 and TRBJ1-5, with TRBD1 perhaps the D gene, on 6 matching bases. Specimen: peripheral blood, collected 28 days after the second AZD1222 dose. The CDR3 reads CATTRGTGLLQPQHF. The DNA sequence follows: TGTGCCACCACCCGGGGAACAGGGCTATTGCAGCCCCAGCATTTT.